One T cell receptor (beta chain) is described in this entry. Antigen: not known. J lost 9 bases, V lost 0 bases, and 8 bases had no gene match. This CDR3 is 15 amino acids long. Per germline, CDR1 SGHRS and CDR2 YFSETQ. Clones were read by immunoSEQ multiplex PCR, and TCRdb kept only the in-frame ones, dropping some. The profile shows more than 110,000 clones, about 93% of them singletons. This entry comes from a study of T cell responses to AZD1222 COVID-19 vaccine. Study-wide results and limits: Females made up more of the donors, who were largely white British, and clonal diversity may have come out too low.

The TCR was taken from an adult in good health. This chain links TRBV5-1 with TRBJ2-1; 8 bases map to TRBD1. Here the sequenced sample was peripheral blood, taken on day 0 of AZD1222 vaccination. The CDR3 coding sequence is TGCGCCAGCAGCTTGGAGACAGGGGAGAAGCGTGAGCAGTTCTTC. It yields the protein CASSLETGEKREQFF.